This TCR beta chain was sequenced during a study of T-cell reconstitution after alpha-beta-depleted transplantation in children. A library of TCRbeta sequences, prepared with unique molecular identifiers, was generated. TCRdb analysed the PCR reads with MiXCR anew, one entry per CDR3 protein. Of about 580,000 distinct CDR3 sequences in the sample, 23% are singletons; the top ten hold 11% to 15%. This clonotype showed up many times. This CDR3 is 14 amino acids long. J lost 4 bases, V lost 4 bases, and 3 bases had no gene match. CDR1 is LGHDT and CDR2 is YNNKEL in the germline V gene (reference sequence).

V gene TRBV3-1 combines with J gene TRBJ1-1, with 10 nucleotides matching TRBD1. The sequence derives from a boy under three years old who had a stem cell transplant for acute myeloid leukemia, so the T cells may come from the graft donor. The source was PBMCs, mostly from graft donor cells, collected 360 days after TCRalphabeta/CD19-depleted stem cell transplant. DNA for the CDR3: TGTGCCAGCAGCCTCGGACAGGGGGTCACTGAAGCTTTCTTT. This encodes CASSLGQGVTEAFF. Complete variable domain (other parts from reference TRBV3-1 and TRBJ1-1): DTAVSQTPKYLVTQMGNDKSIKCEQNLGHDTMYWYKQDSKKFLKIMFSYNNKELIINETVPNRFSPKSPDKAHLNLHINSLELGDSAVYFCASSLGQGVTEAFFGQGTRLTVV.